This TCR beta chain was profiled in a study of shared clonotypes between healthy human individuals. Overall study context: The donor pool was made up of a couple of women and three men aged 18 to 49.

The method was immunoSEQ multiplex PCR; TCRdb's version includes in-frame clones alone and lacks a portion of them. This table has about 600,000 clones, roughly 79% appearing once. V was trimmed by 1 base and J by 7 bases, leaving 11 bases between them. The CDR3 loop spans 14 amino acids. Germline V gives CDR1 MDHEN, CDR2 SYDVKM. Source material: PBMCs. The sequence was collected from a woman aged 40 to 50 in good health. Some clones in this sample may be carry-over from other donors' samples. The chain joins TRBV28 to TRBJ1-5, with D unresolved. The CDR3 nucleotides read TGTGCCAGCAGTTTATCTGGGGTTGAGCAGCCCCAGCATTTT. Protein product: CASSLSGVEQPQHF. Together with reference TRBV28 and TRBJ1-5, the CDR3 gives the full variable domain: DVKVTQSSRYLVKRTGEKVFLECVQDMDHENMFWYRQDPGLGLRLIYFSYDVKMKEKGDIPEGYSVSREKKERFSLILESASTNQTSMYLCASSLSGVEQPQHFGDGTRLSIL.